The present T cell receptor beta chain was sequenced within a study of blood T cells in healthy people across ages. Study-wide findings and caveats: Per million T cells, the diversity of TCR beta decreased roughly linearly as age advanced.

Primers used in a second PCR of roughly 7 to 12 cycles were a sample-barcoded 5' primer and a J-beta primer mix. Samples each returned at least 3 million CDR3-containing paired-end reads. In TCRdb, the 5' RACE reads were re-called with MiXCR into one record per CDR3 protein. The repertoire holds hundreds of thousands of distinct CDR3 sequences, with about 28% as singletons. Remarks on this clonotype: Its antigen is still unknown.

There are 14 residues in the CDR3. Germline assignment: CDR1 MGHDK and CDR2 SYGVNS. The J segment lost 7 bases and the V segment lost 5 bases, leaving 6 bases of the junction unmatched. This chain uses TRBV25-1 with TRBJ2-1; TRBD2 matches 9 bases. The receptor's source is a woman over 75 in good health. Sequencing used blood. The CDR3 spells CASSRAGGRNEQFF. DNA of the CDR3: TGTGCCAGCAGTAGAGCGGGGGGAAGGAATGAGCAGTTCTTC.